This entry lists 32 T cell receptor beta chains sequenced from one sample in a study of blood T cell repertoires in COVID-19. Using immunoSEQ multiplex PCR, the repertoire was profiled, and TCRdb retains in-frame clones only, with some absent. This sample has a few hundred thousand clones, with around 84% found just once. What was sequenced was peripheral blood. Receptors were obtained from a woman in her sixties or seventies who had recovered from COVID-19.

This chain links TRBV30 with TRBJ1-2, with a weak D call TRBD1 (5 bases). The V end was cut by 0 bases, the J end by 11 bases, with 10 bases between. Germline CDR1 is GTSNPN and CDR2 is SVGIG (reference sequence). This CDR3 comprises 11 residues. The CDR3 region has the DNA TGTGCCTGGAGTGTAGGGGCCCGGTACACCTTC. Protein sequence: CAWSVGARYTF.

The chain uses TRBV9 and TRBJ2-1, with a weak D call TRBD2 (5 bases). This CDR3 comprises 16 residues. Looked up from germline, CDR1 is SGDLS and CDR2 is YYNGEE. Trimming left V 4 bases short and J 1 base short, with 15 bases between. Here the CDR3 DNA reads TGTGCCAGCAGCCCGCGGTCGGGGAGTTCCTACAATGAGCAGTTCTTC. Amino acids: CASSPRSGSSYNEQFF. Supplemented by reference TRBV9 and TRBJ2-1, the full variable domain reads DSGVTQTPKHLITATGQRVTLRCSPRSGDLSVYWYQQSLDQGLQFLIQYYNGEERAKGNILERFSAQQFPDLHSELNLSSLELGDSALYFCASSPRSGSSYNEQFFGPGTRLTVL.

The chain is built from TRBV19 and TRBJ1-5; 9 bases map to TRBD1. This CDR3 contains 15 residues. Trimming removed 4 bases from V and 4 bases from J; junction bases left unmatched: 5. Germline CDR1 LNHDA, CDR2 SQIVND (reference sequence). Here the CDR3 DNA reads TGTGCCAGTAGTAAGGACAGGGGAATGAATCAGCCCCAGCATTTT. Its translation: CASSKDRGMNQPQHF.

The V and J genes are TRBV19 and TRBJ1-1; D is unresolved. The CDR3 is 15 residues long. The germline gives CDR1 LNHDA, CDR2 SQIVND (reference sequence). V was cut by 5 bases and J by 0 bases, with 13 bases left in between. DNA for the CDR3: TGTGCCAGTAGTCGCTCACGAGCCATGAACACTGAAGCTTTCTTT. It encodes CASSRSRAMNTEAFF. The whole variable domain, remainder taken from reference TRBV19 and TRBJ1-1, is DGGITQSPKYLFRKEGQNVTLSCEQNLNHDAMYWYRQDPGQGLRLIYYSQIVNDFQKGDIAEGYSVSREKKESFPLTVTSAQKNPTAFYLCASSRSRAMNTEAFFGQGTRLTVV.

The chain has TRBV7-2 and TRBJ2-3; possibly TRBD2 for D (6 bases). Germline V lookup: CDR1 SGHTA, CDR2 FQGNSA. The CDR3 has 17 residues. V shed 4 bases and J shed 1 base, with 18 bases lying between them. The CDR3 DNA follows: TGTGCCAGCAGCTCGAGCTGGGACTCCATTCGCACAGATACGCAGTATTTT. Its protein product is CASSSSWDSIRTDTQYF. Filled out from reference TRBV7-2 and TRBJ2-3, the complete variable domain reads GAGVSQSPSNKVTEKGKDVELRCDPISGHTALYWYRQSLGQGLEFLIYFQGNSAPDKSGLPSDRFSAERTGGSVSTLTIQRTQQEDSAVYLCASSSSWDSIRTDTQYFGPGTRLTVL.

The chain joins TRBV11-1 to TRBJ2-5; possible D gene TRBD2, 7 bases. The V gene's germline CDR1 is SGHAT and CDR2 FQDESV (reference sequence). V was cut by 5 bases and J by 5 bases, with 18 bases left in between. This CDR3 is built from 15 residues. In DNA form, the CDR3 reads TGTGCCAGCAGCCCACGGAGGGGGGGCCTCGAGACCCAGTACTTC. Translating it yields CASSPRRGGLETQYF.

V and J are TRBV18 and TRBJ2-1; D is perhaps TRBD1 (5 bases). CDR3 length equals 14 residues. Germline V gene sequence: CDR1 KGHSH, CDR2 LQKENI. The V and J ends lost 3 bases and 0 bases respectively, with 6 bases between them. CDR3 nucleotide sequence: TGTGCCAGCTCACCCAGGGTCTCCTACAATGAGCAGTTCTTC. This sequence encodes CASSPRVSYNEQFF.

This chain joins TRBV13 and TRBJ1-1; TRBD1 aligns across 7 bases. CDR1 and CDR2 from the germline V gene are PRHDT and FYEKMQ (reference sequence). V gave up 5 bases and J gave up 0 bases; unmatched junction bases: 6. The CDR3 runs 15 residues. CDR3 residues: CASSDPGQLNTEAFF. CDR3 in DNA: TGTGCCAGCAGCGACCCGGGACAGTTGAACACTGAAGCTTTCTTT.

This clone was counted between two and nine times. The chain uses TRBV20-1 and TRBJ1-1; a weak D match, TRBD1 (6 bases). The CDR3 length is 12 residues. V lost 6 bases to trimming and J lost 7 bases, with 15 bases between them. In germline, CDR1 is DFQATT, CDR2 SNEGSKA (reference sequence). The CDR3: CSASGQGIEAFF. The CDR3 DNA is TGCAGTGCCAGTGGGCAGGGGATTGAAGCTTTCTTT.

The chain carries TRBV18 and TRBJ1-2; TRBD1 might be the D (6 bases). This CDR3 has 14 residues. Germline V CDR1 and CDR2: KGHSH, LQKENI. Deletions cut 2 bases from V and 2 bases from J, with 9 bases between. CDR3 loop: CASSPRTANYGYTF. Written as DNA, the CDR3 is TGTGCCAGCTCACCAAGGACAGCAAACTATGGCTACACCTTC. The variable domain in full, completed from reference TRBV18 and TRBJ1-2, reads NAGVMQNPRHLVRRRGQEARLRCSPMKGHSHVYWYRQLPEEGLKFMVYLQKENIIDESGMPKERFSAEFPKEGPSILRIQQVVRGDSAAYFCASSPRTANYGYTFGSGTRLTVV.

V is TRBV24-1 and J is TRBJ2-3, with D possibly matching TRBD2 (7 bases). The CDR3 loop spans 16 amino acids. V was clipped by 2 bases and J by 1 base, with 12 bases between them. Germline V gene lookup returns CDR1 KGHDR and CDR2 SFDVKD. The CDR3 bases are TGTGCCACCAGTGATTCTGGGCGGGGGCGCACAGATACGCAGTATTTT. Translating gives CATSDSGRGRTDTQYF.

By sample share, this clone is medium-sized. The CDR3 coding sequence is TGTGCCAGTAGTCTCGACAGGGGTCAGCCCCAGCATTTT. It encodes CASSLDRGQPQHF. V usage is TRBV19 and J usage is TRBJ1-5; 8 bases are shared with TRBD1. The CDR3 has 13 residues. The ends lost 5 bases at V and 6 bases at J; junction bases unmatched: 3. The germline gives CDR1 LNHDA, CDR2 SQIVND (reference sequence).

J is TRBJ2-5 and V is TRBV27; D may be TRBD2 (6 bases). The germline CDR1 and CDR2 sequences are MNHEY and SMNVEV (reference sequence). This CDR3 is 15 amino acids long. V was clipped by 4 bases and J by 2 bases, with 14 bases between them. The CDR3 here is CASSYTGERQETQYF. The DNA of the CDR3 is TGTGCCAGCAGTTATACGGGGGAGAGGCAAGAGACCCAGTACTTC.

The chain combines TRBV5-4 with TRBJ2-1; 9 bases line up with TRBD2. Trimming at V came to 0 bases and at J to 7 bases, leaving 8 bases not matched to a gene. Germline CDR1 and CDR2: SGHNT and YYREEE (reference sequence). The CDR3 is 16 residues long. CDR3 DNA sequence: TGTGCCAGCAGCTTGGGGGTAGCGGGGGCCCGAAATGAGCAGTTCTTC. Translating it yields CASSLGVAGARNEQFF.

This chain links TRBV7-9 with TRBJ1-2; 8 positions agree with TRBD1. The V and J ends lost 3 bases and 4 bases, in that order; junction bases with no gene match: 7. Germline lookup yields CDR1 SEHNR and CDR2 FQNEAQ (reference sequence). This CDR3 has 15 amino acids. Here the CDR3 reads CASSFPPGTGYGYTF. Here the CDR3 DNA reads TGTGCCAGCAGCTTCCCTCCCGGGACAGGCTATGGCTACACCTTC. The full variable domain, its missing parts supplied by reference TRBV7-9 and TRBJ1-2, is DTGVSQNPRHKITKRGQNVTFRCDPISEHNRLYWYRQTLGQGPEFLTYFQNEAQLEKSRLLSDRFSAERPKGSFSTLEIQRTEQGDSAMYLCASSFPPGTGYGYTFGSGTRLTVV.

The chain's CDR3 is CASSQSLTSSYEQYF. In DNA, the CDR3 is TGTGCCAGCAGCCAAAGCCTCACGAGCTCCTACGAGCAGTACTTC. The rearrangement uses TRBV3-1 (or the pseudogene TRBV3-2) and TRBJ2-7; D ambiguous. Germline V gene data show CDR1 as LGHDT and CDR2 as YNNKEL (reference sequence). This CDR3 is built from 15 residues. V was pared by 2 bases and J by 0 bases, with 11 bases between.

The genes are TRBV5-1 and TRBJ2-7; tentative D call: TRBD2 (5 bases). Germline CDR1 is SGHRS and CDR2 is YFSETQ. The CDR3 sequence is 16 residues long. V lost 1 base, J lost 3 bases, and 17 bases lay in between. CDR3 amino acids: CASSLFLGASNYEQYF. The CDR3 bases are TGCGCCAGCAGCTTGTTCTTGGGTGCTAGCAACTACGAGCAGTACTTC.

The V call is TRBV5-4, the J call TRBJ2-1; perhaps TRBD1 as D (5 bases). Between the trimmed V and J ends, which lost 7 bases and 6 bases, there was a span of 11 bases. Germline V gene data show CDR1 as SGHNT and CDR2 as YYREEE (reference sequence). The CDR3 has 12 amino acids. CDR3 nucleotide sequence: TGTGCCAGCCAAAGGGGCATCAATGAGCAGTTCTTC. Amino acids: CASQRGINEQFF. Complete variable domain (other parts from reference TRBV5-4 and TRBJ2-1): ETGVTQSPTHLIKTRGQQVTLRCSSQSGHNTVSWYQQALGQGPQFIFQYYREEENGRGNFPPRFSGLQFPNYSSELNVNALELDDSALYLCASQRGINEQFFGPGTRLTVL.

About this clone: The same CDR3 also results from other DNA sequences found in this sample. The chain is built from TRBV10-3 and TRBJ2-6; D is perhaps TRBD1 (6 bases). V lost 2 bases and J lost 4, with 9 bases in between. This CDR3 region has 15 residues. In germline, CDR1 is ENHRY, CDR2 SYGVKD. The CDR3 DNA follows: TGTGCCATCAGTGAGAGGGGGTCAGGGGCCAACGTCCTGACTTTC. As protein: CAISERGSGANVLTF.

This chain links TRBV7-2 with TRBJ2-1; D uncertain. The CDR3 extends over 14 amino acids. Germline V gives CDR1 SGHTA, CDR2 FQGNSA. Trimming took off 1 base at V and 3 bases at J, with 7 bases between the two ends. The CDR3 sequence: CASSLGAYYNEQFF. Written as DNA, the CDR3 is TGTGCCAGCAGCTTAGGAGCTTACTACAATGAGCAGTTCTTC.

The chain is built from TRBV11-2 and TRBJ2-1; 9 bases line up with TRBD2. Trimming took 2 bases from V and 9 from J; bases not matched to a gene: 8. The V gene's germline CDR1 is SGHAT and CDR2 FQNNGV. CDR3 length equals 15 residues. The CDR3 bases are TGTGCCAGCAGCTTATCTAGCGGGGAGAAGGGTGAGCAGTTCTTC. This translates into CASSLSSGEKGEQFF.

In its sample, this clone was seen once. The chain employs TRBV30 and TRBJ2-7; D unresolved. Germline loops: CDR1 GTSNPN, CDR2 SVGIG (reference sequence). The CDR3 has 11 amino acids. V gave up 2 bases and J gave up 4 bases, with 6 bases separating them. The CDR3 region has the DNA TGTGCCTGGAGTACAAATTACGAGCAGTACTTC. It translates to CAWSTNYEQYF.

The chain joins TRBV7-3 to TRBJ2-5; D is perhaps TRBD2 (6 bases). V lost 3 bases to trimming and J lost 5 bases, with 10 bases between them. The length of the CDR3 is 13 residues. CDR1 and CDR2 (germline): SGHTA, FQGTGA. Here the CDR3 DNA reads TGTGCCAGCAGCTTCGGACTACGGGAGACCCAGTACTTC. Its protein product is CASSFGLRETQYF.

This chain joins TRBV5-1 and TRBJ1-1, with 7 bases identical to TRBD1. J gave up 4 bases and V 1 base, and 7 bases lay outside the gene matches. This CDR3 is 15 amino acids long. Looked up from germline, CDR1 is SGHRS and CDR2 is YFSETQ. The CDR3 region has the DNA TGCGCCAGCAGCTTGAACTGGGACAGCTCCACTGAAGCTTTCTTT. Translation: CASSLNWDSSTEAFF.

J is TRBJ2-1 and V is TRBV2; TRBD1 matches at 7 bases. CDR1 and CDR2 (germline): SNHLY, FYNNEI. With 8 bases clipped from V and 5 bases from J, the junction kept 3 bases outside the gene matches. The CDR3 is 12 amino acids. The CDR3 sequence is CASRTGDNEQFF. In DNA form, the CDR3 reads TGTGCCAGCCGAACAGGGGACAATGAGCAGTTCTTC.

This clone was seen repeatedly, ten times or more. The chain carries TRBV18 and TRBJ1-1, with TRBD1 matching over 7 bases. Germline CDR1 KGHSH, CDR2 LQKENI. The CDR3 totals 15 residues. V lost 4 bases and J lost 3; bases outside the gene matches: 8. The CDR3 loop reads CASSRIRGQDTEAFF. The CDR3 DNA follows: TGTGCCAGCTCACGGATAAGGGGGCAGGACACTGAAGCTTTCTTT.

The chain couples TRBV3-1 (or the pseudogene TRBV3-2) to TRBJ1-4; D is ambiguous. This CDR3 comprises 15 residues. Germline V lookup: CDR1 LGHDT, CDR2 YNNKEL (reference sequence). Trimming stripped 5 bases from V and 7 bases from J, with 17 bases between. The CDR3 sequence is CASSYPGSMGEKLFF. CDR3 bases: TGTGCCAGCAGCTACCCGGGGAGCATGGGTGAAAAACTGTTTTTT.

V and J are TRBV11-2 and TRBJ2-3; D perhaps matches TRBD2 (5 bases). Germline lookup yields CDR1 SGHAT and CDR2 FQNNGV. V dropped 3 bases and J dropped 3 bases, with 13 bases sitting between them. CDR3 size: 15 residues. The CDR3 nucleotides are TGTGCCAGCAGCTTCTTGGACTCAAATACAGATACGCAGTATTTT. Its protein product is CASSFLDSNTDTQYF.

This chain uses TRBV27 with TRBJ2-5, with TRBD2 matching 7 bases. Trimming took 6 bases from V and 2 from J; bases not matched to a gene: 15. Germline CDR1 reads MNHEY; CDR2 reads SMNVEV (reference sequence). This CDR3 region has 17 residues. CDR3 bases: TGTGCCAGCAGCCGCTTAGGTGCCAGCGGGGTTCAAGAGACCCAGTACTTC. Its translation: CASSRLGASGVQETQYF.

The V and J genes are TRBV7-9 and TRBJ1-6, with D perhaps TRBD1 (5 bases). The V end lost 1 base, the J end lost 4 bases, and 17 bases lay between the germline ends. The germline V gene encodes CDR1 SEHNR and CDR2 FQNEAQ (reference sequence). This CDR3 has 18 residues. This CDR3 reads CASSLVGQGRKYNSPLHF. The CDR3, as DNA: TGTGCCAGCAGCTTAGTGGGGCAGGGTCGAAAGTATAATTCACCCCTCCACTTT.

J is TRBJ2-7 and V is TRBV5-4, with D possibly being TRBD2 (5 bases). The CDR3 is made up of 12 amino acids. Germline loops: CDR1 SGHNT, CDR2 YYREEE (reference sequence). Trimming pared 0 bases from V and 7 bases from J, leaving 8 bases between. The CDR3 DNA reads as TGTGCCAGCAGCTTGGGGGGAGAAGAGCAGTACTTC. Encoded protein: CASSLGGEEQYF.

This chain connects TRBV29-1 to TRBJ2-4; D might be TRBD2 (6 bases). The germline gives CDR1 SQVTM, CDR2 ANQGSEA. This CDR3 contains 14 residues. Trimming cost V 6 bases and J 0 bases, with 12 bases left between them. The CDR3 region is CSVASAIAKNIQYF. As DNA, the CDR3 is TGCAGCGTAGCTAGCGCAATAGCCAAAAACATTCAGTACTTC.